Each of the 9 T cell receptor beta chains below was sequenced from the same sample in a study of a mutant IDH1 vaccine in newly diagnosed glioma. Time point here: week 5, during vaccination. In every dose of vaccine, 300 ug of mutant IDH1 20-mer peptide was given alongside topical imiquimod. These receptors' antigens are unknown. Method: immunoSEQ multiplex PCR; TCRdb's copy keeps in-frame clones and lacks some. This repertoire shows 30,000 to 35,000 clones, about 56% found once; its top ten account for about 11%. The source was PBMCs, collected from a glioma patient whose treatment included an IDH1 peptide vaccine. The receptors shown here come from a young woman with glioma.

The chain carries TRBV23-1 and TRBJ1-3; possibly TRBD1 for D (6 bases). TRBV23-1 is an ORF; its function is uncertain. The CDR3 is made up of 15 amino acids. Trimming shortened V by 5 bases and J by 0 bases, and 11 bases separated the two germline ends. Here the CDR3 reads CASSGTKDSGNTIYF. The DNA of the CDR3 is TGCGCCAGCAGTGGGACAAAAGACTCTGGAAACACCATATATTTT.

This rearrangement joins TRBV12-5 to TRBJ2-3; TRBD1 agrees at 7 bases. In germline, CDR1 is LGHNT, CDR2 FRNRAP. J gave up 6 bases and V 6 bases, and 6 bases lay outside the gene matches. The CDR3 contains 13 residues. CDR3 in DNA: TGTGCTAGTGGCTCCACAGGGGAGGATACGCAGTATTTT. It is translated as CASGSTGEDTQYF.

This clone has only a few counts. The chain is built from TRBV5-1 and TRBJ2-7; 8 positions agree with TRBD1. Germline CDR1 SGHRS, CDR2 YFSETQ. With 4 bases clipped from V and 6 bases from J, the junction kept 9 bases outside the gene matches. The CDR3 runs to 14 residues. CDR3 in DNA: TGCGCCAGCAGCACGAGGACAGGGCCCCCCGAGCAGTACTTC. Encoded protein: CASSTRTGPPEQYF.

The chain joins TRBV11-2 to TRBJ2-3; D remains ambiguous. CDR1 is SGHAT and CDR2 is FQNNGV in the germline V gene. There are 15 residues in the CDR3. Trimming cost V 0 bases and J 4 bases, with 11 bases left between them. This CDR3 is CASSLDQGFADTQYF. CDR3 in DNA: TGTGCCAGCAGCTTAGATCAAGGGTTCGCAGATACGCAGTATTTT. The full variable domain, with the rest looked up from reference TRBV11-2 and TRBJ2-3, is EAGVAQSPRYKIIEKRQSVAFWCNPISGHATLYWYQQILGQGPKLLIQFQNNGVVDDSQLPKDRFSAERLKGVDSTLKIQPAKLEDSAVYLCASSLDQGFADTQYFGPGTRLTVL.

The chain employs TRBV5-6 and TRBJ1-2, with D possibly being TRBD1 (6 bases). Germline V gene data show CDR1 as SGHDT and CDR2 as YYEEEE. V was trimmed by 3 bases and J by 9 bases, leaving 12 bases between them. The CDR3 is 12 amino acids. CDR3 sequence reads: CASSSLTGSYTF. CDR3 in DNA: TGTGCCAGCAGCTCCCTAACAGGGAGCTACACCTTC.

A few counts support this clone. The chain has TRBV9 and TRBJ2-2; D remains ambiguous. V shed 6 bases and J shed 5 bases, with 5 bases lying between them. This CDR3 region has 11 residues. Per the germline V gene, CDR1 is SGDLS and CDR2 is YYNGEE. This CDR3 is CASTLTGELFF. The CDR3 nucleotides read TGTGCCAGCACCCTTACCGGGGAGCTGTTTTTT. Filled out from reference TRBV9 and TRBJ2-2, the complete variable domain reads DSGVTQTPKHLITATGQRVTLRCSPRSGDLSVYWYQQSLDQGLQFLIQYYNGEERAKGNILERFSAQQFPDLHSELNLSSLELGDSALYFCASTLTGELFFGEGSRLTVL.

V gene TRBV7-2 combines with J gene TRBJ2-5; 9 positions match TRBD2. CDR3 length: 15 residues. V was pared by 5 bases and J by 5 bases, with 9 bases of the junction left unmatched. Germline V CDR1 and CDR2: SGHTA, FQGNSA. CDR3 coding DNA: TGTGCCAGCAGCCTACAACTAGCGGGTGGGGAGACCCAGTACTTC. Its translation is CASSLQLAGGETQYF.

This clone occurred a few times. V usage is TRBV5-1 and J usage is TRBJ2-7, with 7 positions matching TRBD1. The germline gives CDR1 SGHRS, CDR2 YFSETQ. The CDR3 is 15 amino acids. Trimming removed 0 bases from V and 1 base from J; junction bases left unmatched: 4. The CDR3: CASSLEQGKSYEQYF. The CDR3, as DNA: TGCGCCAGCAGCTTGGAACAGGGGAAGTCCTACGAGCAGTACTTC.

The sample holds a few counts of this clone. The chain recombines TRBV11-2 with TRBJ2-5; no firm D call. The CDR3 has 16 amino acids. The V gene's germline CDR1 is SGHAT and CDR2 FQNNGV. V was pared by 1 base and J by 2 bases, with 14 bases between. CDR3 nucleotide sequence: TGTGCCAGCAGCTTAGTCCCGAAAGGTAGTCAAGAGACCCAGTACTTC. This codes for CASSLVPKGSQETQYF.